The source of this T cell receptor (beta chain) is a study of cytomegalovirus exposure and HLA in healthy donors (dated by TCRdb to the late 2010s). Regarding the complete study: According to an earlier analysis of 587 of the donors, roughly 180 million T cells yielded 95 million to 140 million unique TCR beta sequences and less than 300 Gb of sequence data. Rather than using new phenotypic data, the later analysis identified candidate immune exposures from TCR beta sequences and from how often those sequences occurred across donors. High-throughput TCR immunosequencing, statistical association of individual TCRs with disease status, and machine learning were combined to predict cytomegalovirus infection status. All discovery cohort repertoires had been generated using a single sequencing platform. A handful of DR-DQ haplotypes were handled as single units for association and clustering because linkage in the cohort was strong. The number of typed donors differed by locus: roughly 620-640 for A, B, C, DRB1 and DQB1; 500 to 550 for DQA1; 606 for DPA1; and some 470 for DPB1. The study used immunosequencing to profile the T cell repertoires of approximately 690 subjects and linked those repertoires to cytomegalovirus serostatus. HLA typing covered class I and class II loci at four-digit resolution. A later genetic analysis used genome-wide SNP genotypes for about 60% of the roughly 700 donors, treating that subset as a discovery cohort. The aim of the study was to test whether cataloging public T cell receptors could identify signatures of past pathogen exposure. Among 398 genotyped donors of the cohort, an average of approximately 230,000 unique TCR beta nucleotide sequences were sequenced per donor, approximately 20% of them non-productive. A later analysis re-analyzed previously published TCR beta repertoires from 500 to 700 donors and added high-resolution HLA genotyping to study TCR occurrence patterns. Among the roughly 380 genotyped donors, 75% to 90% belonged to the genetic ancestry cluster associated with self-reported Caucasian donors. Donor age, sex, ethnicity and CMV serostatus were compiled together with the repertoire data. An early release that covered several hundred HLA-typed donors contained approximately 300 gigabases of sequencing data and about 93 million unique TCR sequences. An earlier analysis of 587 of the donors used high-throughput TCR beta sequencing to judge whether each TCR beta V gene segment behaved as functional or pseudogenic. Along with the roughly 670-subject first cohort, a separate validation cohort of about 110 different subjects was used. The study at large found these results: Some 16 rarely observed V segments, including chromosome 9 orphons, were excluded from the earlier analysis of approximately 500 of the donors because counts were too low. A cluster of highly shared sequence variants was judged likely to represent a technical artifact of the sequencing pipeline. Correlated functional status among segregating V segments might reflect linkage disequilibrium, but an unknown experimental factor could not be ruled out. In a later analysis, HLA-associated TCR beta chains were found to be more clonally expanded and to have lower generation probabilities than equally common non-associated chains. A later analysis found that most CMV-associated TCR beta chains appeared HLA-restricted, with HLA associations seemingly driven largely by CMV exposure. For the cohort, immune exposure information was limited to CMV serostatus. The study listed 150 to 200 TCR beta chains as associated with cytomegalovirus. A later genetic analysis associated a missense DCLRE1C variant with V-gene and J-gene trimming of TCR beta chains, and an independent cohort replicated the association. A later analysis reported that several top co-occurrence clusters appeared linked to parvovirus B19, influenza, CMV and Epstein-Barr virus. Most TCR sequences were observed very rarely across donors, whereas some public TCRs were present in many individuals. Roughly uniform sequencing depth across donors was assumed in presence/absence analyses, although this assumption may not hold. Assigning TCR associations to individual alleles was difficult when HLA alleles, especially DR and DQ, strongly co-occurred. A later genetic analysis reported fewer N-insertions in productive TCRs among donors in an Asian-associated ancestry cluster than the 666-donor mean. Some IMGT-functional V segments, including TRBV6-2 and TRBV6-3, could not be told apart with the 87-base-pair reads, so those segments were excluded. The authors suggested that the approach could potentially be extended to other disease states and immunological phenotypes. A further reported finding was that TCR beta sequences accurately predicted the HLA-A and HLA-B alleles for most subjects in the first cohort. According to a later analysis, TCR association rates differed among HLA loci, with DRB1 alleles showing the most associated TCRs and HLA-C alleles showing the fewest. This cohort had only TCR beta chains sequenced, and the lack of alpha or paired-chain data limited which features could be detected. Broadly in line with IMGT annotations, most TCR beta V segments showed up in productive rearrangements about 90% or about 30% of the time in an earlier analysis of 450 to 750 of the donors. In vitro tests confirmed that three of the cytomegalovirus-associated TCR beta chains recognize cytomegalovirus antigens. Because HLA typing was missing for some donors at each locus, association tests included only the typed subset. Cytomegalovirus status was reported to be diagnosed by the classifier with high specificity and sensitivity in both the original and validation cohorts. A later analysis associated 16,951 TCR beta sequences with specific HLA alleles at a false discovery rate of 0.05.

The V end gives up 2 bases and the J end 4 bases, leaving 5 bases in the junction not matched to a gene. CDR1 and CDR2, per the germline V gene, are MNHEY and SVGAGI. From cysteine to phenylalanine, the CDR3 is 15 amino acids long. Solely the CDR3 DNA is kept, with 45 bases framed from the first base. The method behind the library was the immunoSEQ multiplex PCR assay. For the multiplex PCR, a mixture combining 60 forward primers for TCR Vbeta segments and 13 reverse primers for TCR Jbeta segments was used. Amplification of the CDR3 region of rearranged TCR beta genes was performed with a multiplex PCR assay on genomic DNA. The amplified TCR beta libraries were sequenced on the Illumina HiSeq System as 87-base-pair reads. In the source study's methods: Across the 640 or so repertoires, a later analysis counted roughly 84 million unique TCR beta chains, 8.5 million to 12 million of which were shared by at least two donors. Raw reads were error-corrected and collapsed into unique sequences with a nearest-neighbor algorithm that merged closely related sequences to remove PCR and sequencing errors. CDR3 sequences were aligned to IMGT reference sequences to assign V, D and J gene segments. For a sequence to be retained, a match of at least six nucleotides to both a V gene segment and a J gene segment was required. Rearrangements were called productive when the CDR3 lacked stop codons and stayed in frame with V and J; all others were non-productive. CDR3 was defined according to IMGT convention as the region running from the second conserved V-encoded cysteine to the conserved J-encoded phenylalanine. The earlier analysis of around 640 of the donors excluded sequences that lacked an unambiguous match to a single V gene segment. In an earlier analysis of approximately 550 of the donors, V segments were called functional above 56.7% productive rearrangements and were called segregating when the between-donor standard deviation exceeded 5%. A statistical classification framework was developed to diagnose cytomegalovirus status using the catalog of TCR beta chain sequences. V and J gene assignment, in a later analysis, came from comparing TCR nucleotide sequences with IMGT/GENE-DB human TR gene sequences. Using the TCRdist pipeline, a later analysis assigned CDR3 sequences along with most-parsimonious VDJ recombination scenarios. In a later analysis, each TCR beta chain was defined by its CDR3 amino acid sequence together with its V-gene family, and reads lacking a unique V-gene family were excluded. To address suspected cross-contamination and a sequencing artifact, a later analysis removed approximately 600 highly shared, low-generation-probability nucleotide sequences. For each public chain, a later analysis derived a clonal expansion index from normalized ranks of inferred template counts within each repertoire. Generation probabilities in a later analysis came from a VDJ recombination model fitted to out-of-frame rearrangements, and those results were checked against IGoR. A later analysis scored TCR-TCR, TCR-HLA and TCR-CMV co-occurrence with hypergeometric tests, applying a repertoire-size bias correction to TCR pairs. False discovery rates were estimated in a later analysis by permuting HLA or CMV assignments 20 times. In a later analysis, co-occurring TCRs were grouped with DBSCAN, and TCRdist sequence similarity was added when clustering was performed within HLA-allele-positive subsets. Co-occurrence clustering excluded repertoires with fewer than 30,000 or more than 120,000 public chains, plus five with anomalous nucleotide sharing. TCRdb limited this immuneACCESS table to in-frame rearrangements with V and J called. A share of clones is missing; checked studies link under half to unresolved V genes, and the rest is unexplained. That table gives V, J and clone size, and the DNA gave D and trimming. Counted in this sample were 90,000 to 150,000 clones; nearly 80% of them appeared once. 3% to 4% of the sample is in the top ten clones.

A note on this clone: Its antigen is not yet known. The record has no base qualities; no much larger clone is one base away.

The cohort consisted of some 670 healthy bone marrow donors. At the time of sampling, all cohort members were nominally healthy, though unrecorded immune exposures were likely present. The donor tested CMV seropositive and was one of the 289 seropositive cohort members. Every donor gave a peripheral blood sample, and the peripheral blood mononuclear cells from that sample were used for TCR beta sequencing. The Qiagen DNeasy Blood Extraction Kit was used to extract genomic DNA from the blood cell samples. Recombination linked TRBV6-5 to TRBJ1-2, and 9 junction bases match TRBD1. Input material: PBMCs. This receptor was taken from a woman in her twenties or thirties in good health and CMV-seropositive. At the DNA level, the sequence is TGTGCCAGCAGTTACGGCCAGACAGGGGGCTATGGCTACACCTTC. It specifies CASSYGQTGGYGYTF.